This T cell receptor beta chain was obtained from a study of type 1 regulatory T cells. Study as a whole: An in vitro protocol generated T-allo10, a Tr1-enriched, alloantigen-specific CD4 T cell product.

Using its own MiXCR run on the reads, TCRdb lists one record per CDR3 protein. This repertoire shows fewer than 80,000 distinct CDR3 sequences, around 20% found once; its top ten account for 8.3%. Note on this clonotype: The antigen remains unidentified.

General study findings and limits: Compared with non-type 1 regulatory T cells, type 1 regulatory T cells showed a more restricted TCR repertoire.

Sequencing used cultured type 1 regulatory T (Tr1) cells, either the whole culture or a sorted fraction (not recorded which). This TCR derives from a human donor in good health.

The CDR3 reads CSASSSSGTGPSRNQPQHF. The DNA of the CDR3 is TGCAGTGCTTCTTCCTCGTCCGGGACAGGGCCCTCCCGCAATCAGCCCCAGCATTTT. The rearrangement links TRBV20-1 to TRBJ1-5; 9 bases align to TRBD1. The CDR3 length is 19 residues. Per germline, CDR1 DFQATT and CDR2 SNEGSKA (reference sequence). V lost 5 bases and J lost 2; bases outside the gene matches: 19.